The next 28 T cell receptor beta chains were all read from a single sample in a study of blood T cell repertoires in COVID-19. Profiling relied on immunoSEQ multiplex PCR, and the TCRdb table lists in-frame clones only, not all of them. Of 200,000 to 300,000 clones detected, approximately 86% appear once; the ten largest clones hold 3.3%. The sample consisted of PBMCs or T cells enriched from blood (not recorded which). The receptors derive from a woman aged 40 to 50 with acute COVID-19.

The chain has TRBV4-2 and TRBJ1-1, with 7 positions matching TRBD1. The CDR3 consists of 15 residues. Germline CDR1 and CDR2: LGHNA and YNFKEQ. The V and J ends lost 3 bases and 7 bases, in that order; junction bases with no gene match: 11. CDR3 nucleotides: TGTGCCAGCAGCCATACCGACAGGGCATCCAGTGAAGCTTTCTTT. Translation: CASSHTDRASSEAFF.

V and J are TRBV5-1 and TRBJ2-7; 8 bases align to TRBD1. Germline V gives CDR1 SGHRS, CDR2 YFSETQ. The CDR3 has 15 amino acids. V lost 1 base and J lost 4; bases outside the gene matches: 7. CDR3 in amino acids: CASSLQGAYIYEQYF. In DNA, the CDR3 is TGCGCCAGCAGCTTGCAGGGGGCCTACATTTACGAGCAGTACTTC.

This sequence joins TRBV29-1 and TRBJ1-6; 7 bases line up with TRBD1. The CDR3 is made up of 14 amino acids. V was pared by 7 bases and J by 6 bases, with 9 bases of the junction left unmatched. Germline assignment: CDR1 SQVTM and CDR2 ANQGSEA. CDR3 bases: TGCAGCGACCGGCAGGGACAGAGTAATTCACCCCTCCACTTT. This encodes CSDRQGQSNSPLHF.

This clone was counted a few times. The gene calls are TRBV4-1 and TRBJ2-2; D possibly corresponds to TRBD2 (6 bases). Germline-derived CDR1 and CDR2 are MGHRA and YSYEKL. The V and J ends lost 8 bases and 4 bases respectively, with 17 bases between them. CDR3 length equals 15 residues. CDR3 residues: CASRREGGTTGELFF. The DNA of the CDR3 is TGCGCCAGCCGGCGAGAGGGAGGCACCACCGGGGAGCTGTTTTTT.

The genes are TRBV5-1 and TRBJ1-1, with a weak D call TRBD1 (6 bases). Trimming stripped 2 bases from V and 0 bases from J, with 20 bases between. Germline values: CDR1 SGHRS, CDR2 YFSETQ. This CDR3 has 18 amino acids. This CDR3 reads CASSFRGRGGRVNTEAFF. CDR3 DNA sequence: TGCGCCAGCAGCTTCAGGGGCAGGGGCGGTAGGGTGAACACTGAAGCTTTCTTT.

This chain connects TRBV5-4 to TRBJ2-2; TRBD1 is a possible D gene (5 bases). The CDR3 runs to 16 residues. Per germline, CDR1 SGHNT and CDR2 YYREEE (reference sequence). V was clipped by 4 bases and J by 0 bases, with 13 bases between them. The CDR3 sequence is CASSQGNPANTGELFF. The CDR3 nucleotides read TGTGCCAGCAGCCAGGGCAACCCCGCGAACACCGGGGAGCTGTTTTTT.

V is TRBV7-8 and J is TRBJ2-4; no clear D gene. This CDR3 spans 14 amino acids. In germline, CDR1 is SGHVS, CDR2 FQNEAQ. Deletions cut 1 base from V and 8 bases from J, with 12 bases between. CDR3 sequence (DNA): TGTGCCAGCAGCTTAGAAAGCGCATCTGACATTCAGTACTTC. Amino acid sequence: CASSLESASDIQYF.

V and J are TRBV6-5 and TRBJ2-7; a weak D match, TRBD1 (6 bases). This CDR3 is 14 amino acids long. Trimming pared 6 bases from V and 6 bases from J, leaving 18 bases between. Germline CDR1 and CDR2: MNHEY and SVGAGI. The CDR3 nucleotides read TGTGCCAGCAGATTCGACAGGCTATCCATCGAGCAGTACTTC. It translates to CASRFDRLSIEQYF.

The V call is TRBV12-5, the J call TRBJ2-3; D possibly corresponds to TRBD1 (6 bases). CDR1 LGHNT and CDR2 FRNRAP come from the germline V gene. V gave up 3 bases and J gave up 3 bases, with 16 bases separating them. The CDR3 loop spans 16 amino acids. This chain's CDR3 is CASGLDRIFGTDTQYF. CDR3 coding DNA: TGTGCTAGTGGTTTAGACAGGATTTTTGGTACAGATACGCAGTATTTT.

CDR3 in amino acids: CASSGSGTSGVEQFF. In nucleotides, the CDR3 is TGTGCCAGCAGCGGCTCCGGGACTAGCGGGGTTGAGCAGTTCTTC. The chain has TRBV3-1 (or the pseudogene TRBV3-2) and TRBJ2-1; 13 bases are shared with TRBD2. Germline lookup yields CDR1 LGHDT and CDR2 YNNKEL (reference sequence). The ends lost 5 bases at V and 9 bases at J; junction bases unmatched: 7. The CDR3 is made up of 15 amino acids.

The genes are TRBV19 and TRBJ1-6; TRBD1 aligns across 9 bases. The germline CDR1 and CDR2 sequences are LNHDA and SQIVND (reference sequence). The CDR3 loop spans 13 amino acids. V shed 10 bases, J shed 8 bases, and the junction held 6 bases outside the gene matches. DNA of the CDR3: TGTGCCACCCAGGACAGGGGAGATTCACCCCTCCACTTT. Translated, it gives CATQDRGDSPLHF.

This chain uses TRBV30 with TRBJ1-3, with D hard to call. The CDR3 runs 10 residues. Per germline, CDR1 GTSNPN and CDR2 SVGIG (reference sequence). Trimming left V 2 bases short and J 8 bases short, with 4 bases between. CDR3 bases: TGTGCCTGGAGTCGGGACACCATATATTTT. Translating it yields CAWSRDTIYF.

The chain employs TRBV12-3 or TRBV12-4 and TRBJ1-4; D call uncertain. V was trimmed by 10 bases and J by 4 bases, leaving 7 bases between them. The CDR3 has 11 residues. DNA for the CDR3: TGTGCCACGGGGAATAATGAAAAACTGTTTTTT. Translated, it gives CATGNNEKLFF.

The V and J genes are TRBV4-1 and TRBJ2-7; 10 bases align to TRBD2. Germline lookup yields CDR1 MGHRA and CDR2 YSYEKL. V was clipped by 1 base and J by 5 bases; unmatched bases: 5. The CDR3 totals 15 residues. The CDR3 DNA reads as TGCGCCAGCAGCCAAGTTGGGCTAGCGGGAGACGAGCAGTACTTC. Its translation is CASSQVGLAGDEQYF.

The chain combines TRBV19 with TRBJ1-5; D remains ambiguous. This CDR3 has 15 amino acids. Germline-derived CDR1 and CDR2 are LNHDA and SQIVND (reference sequence). V lost 1 base, J lost 1 base, and 8 bases lay in between. The CDR3: CASSIGGGSNQPQHF. Written as DNA, the CDR3 is TGTGCCAGTAGTATAGGGGGAGGGAGCAATCAGCCCCAGCATTTT.

V usage is TRBV7-3 and J usage is TRBJ2-5, with D possibly matching TRBD2 (7 bases). Trimming left V 1 base short and J 4 bases short, with 13 bases between. Germline V gene data show CDR1 as SGHTA and CDR2 as FQGTGA. The CDR3 covers 15 residues. The CDR3 DNA reads TGTGCCAGCAGCTTAAGTTCAGGGGAGGGAGAGACCCAGTACTTC. This codes for CASSLSSGEGETQYF.

This clone was counted a single time. Within the sample, other DNA sequences also encode this same CDR3. V usage is TRBV15 and J usage is TRBJ1-3, with D perhaps TRBD1 (5 bases). Germline loops: CDR1 LNHNV, CDR2 YYDKDF (reference sequence). V was clipped by 0 bases and J by 0 bases, with 6 bases between them. The CDR3 contains 15 residues. Here the CDR3 reads CATSRDRGSGNTIYF. Written as DNA, the CDR3 is TGTGCCACCAGCAGAGATAGGGGCTCTGGAAACACCATATATTTT. Full variable domain (missing parts from reference TRBV15 and TRBJ1-3): DAMVIQNPRYQVTQFGKPVTLSCSQTLNHNVMYWYQQKSSQAPKLLFHYYDKDFNNEADTPDNFQSRRPNTSFCFLDIRSPGLGDTAMYLCATSRDRGSGNTIYFGEGSWLTVV.

The V gene is TRBV5-1, the J gene TRBJ2-3, with D possibly being TRBD2 (5 bases). The CDR3 runs 15 residues. V gave up 1 base and J gave up 4 bases, with 13 bases separating them. Germline V lookup: CDR1 SGHRS, CDR2 YFSETQ. The CDR3 sequence: CASSLSNGKADTQYF. The CDR3, as DNA: TGCGCCAGCAGCTTGTCCAACGGGAAGGCAGATACGCAGTATTTT.

The chain combines TRBV6-5 with TRBJ1-2, with D perhaps TRBD1 (6 bases). Trimming left V 4 bases short and J 7 bases short, with 13 bases between. The CDR3 contains 13 residues. Germline V gives CDR1 MNHEY, CDR2 SVGAGI. The chain's CDR3 is CASSSQGRSGYTF. The CDR3 nucleotides are TGTGCCAGCAGTTCCCAGGGGCGAAGTGGCTACACCTTC.

The chain combines TRBV19 with TRBJ1-1; a weak D match, TRBD1 (6 bases). Trimming left V 1 base short and J 4 bases short, with 10 bases between. The CDR3 has 14 residues. Germline-derived CDR1 and CDR2 are LNHDA and SQIVND (reference sequence). DNA of the CDR3: TGTGCCAGTAGTATAGTACAGGGAAGCACTGAAGCTTTCTTT. This codes for CASSIVQGSTEAFF.

The rearrangement joins TRBV28 to TRBJ2-5; possibly TRBD2 for D (6 bases). The CDR3 loop spans 17 amino acids. V lost 4 bases and J lost 5, with 23 bases in between. Germline V gives CDR1 MDHEN, CDR2 SYDVKM. This CDR3 reads CASSSGSGSAGRETQYF. DNA for the CDR3: TGTGCCAGCAGTTCAGGCTCGGGCTCCGCTGGGAGGGAGACCCAGTACTTC.

The V gene is TRBV6-1, the J gene TRBJ1-2; 9 bases are shared with TRBD1. The CDR3 runs to 14 residues. Germline loops: CDR1 MNHNS, CDR2 SASEGT. After removal of 2 bases from V and 5 bases from J, the junction contained 3 bases not matched to a gene. CDR3 sequence: CASSELGQGYGYTF. CDR3 DNA sequence: TGTGCCAGCAGTGAACTGGGACAGGGATATGGCTACACCTTC.

The chain joins TRBV20-1 to TRBJ2-7; 8 positions agree with TRBD2. Per germline, CDR1 DFQATT and CDR2 SNEGSKA (reference sequence). The V segment lost 3 bases and the J segment 3 bases; nucleotides outside the gene matches: 7. The CDR3 totals 14 residues. CDR3 coding DNA: TGCAGTGCTAGTAGCACTAGCGGATACTACGAGCAGTACTTC. Amino acid sequence: CSASSTSGYYEQYF.

This sequence joins TRBV5-1 and TRBJ1-2; D perhaps matches TRBD1 (6 bases). Trimming took 3 bases from V and 4 from J, leaving 16 bases between them. CDR3 length: 15 residues. Germline V gene sequence: CDR1 SGHRS, CDR2 YFSETQ. In nucleotides, the CDR3 is TGCGCCAGCAGCTCGGGAGGGGGGCTTACCTATGGCTACACCTTC. Residues: CASSSGGGLTYGYTF.

Only one count was recorded for this clone. The chain is built from TRBV24-1 and TRBJ2-3; 7 nucleotides line up with TRBD1. This CDR3 is 15 amino acids long. CDR1 KGHDR and CDR2 SFDVKD come from the germline V gene. The V and J ends lost 5 bases and 5 bases, in that order; junction bases with no gene match: 9. Here the CDR3 reads CATSAPDRVEDTQYF. The CDR3 DNA reads as TGTGCCACCAGTGCCCCCGACAGGGTTGAAGATACGCAGTATTTT.

The rearrangement links TRBV13 to TRBJ2-1; the match to TRBD1 covers 9 bases. Looked up from germline, CDR1 is PRHDT and CDR2 is FYEKMQ (reference sequence). J was trimmed by 8 bases and V by 4 bases; bases with no gene match: 3. The CDR3 covers 13 residues. The CDR3 region has the DNA TGTGCCAGCAGCTCGGACAGGGGCCATGAGCAGTTCTTC. The encoded protein is CASSSDRGHEQFF.

This chain connects TRBV5-6 to TRBJ1-5, with 10 bases identical to TRBD1. The germline gives CDR1 SGHDT, CDR2 YYEEEE. The CDR3 extends over 15 amino acids. V lost 2 bases to trimming and J lost 5 bases; unmatched junction nucleotides: 4. In nucleotides, the CDR3 is TGTGCCAGCAGCTTCACCGGGACAGGGGATCAGCCCCAGCATTTT. It specifies CASSFTGTGDQPQHF. Drawing the rest from reference TRBV5-6 and TRBJ1-5, the complete variable domain is DAGVTQSPTHLIKTRGQQVTLRCSPKSGHDTVSWYQQALGQGPQFIFQYYEEEERQRGNFPDRFSGHQFPNYSSELNVNALLLGDSALYLCASSFTGTGDQPQHFGDGTRLSIL.

This chain links TRBV6-1 with TRBJ2-3; possibly TRBD1 for D (5 bases). V lost 4 bases, J lost 4 bases, and 18 bases lay in between. The CDR3 runs to 16 residues. Germline V lookup: CDR1 MNHNS, CDR2 SASEGT. CDR3: CASSGQVGAFPDTQYF. The CDR3 DNA reads as TGTGCCAGCAGTGGGCAGGTAGGGGCCTTCCCAGATACGCAGTATTTT.